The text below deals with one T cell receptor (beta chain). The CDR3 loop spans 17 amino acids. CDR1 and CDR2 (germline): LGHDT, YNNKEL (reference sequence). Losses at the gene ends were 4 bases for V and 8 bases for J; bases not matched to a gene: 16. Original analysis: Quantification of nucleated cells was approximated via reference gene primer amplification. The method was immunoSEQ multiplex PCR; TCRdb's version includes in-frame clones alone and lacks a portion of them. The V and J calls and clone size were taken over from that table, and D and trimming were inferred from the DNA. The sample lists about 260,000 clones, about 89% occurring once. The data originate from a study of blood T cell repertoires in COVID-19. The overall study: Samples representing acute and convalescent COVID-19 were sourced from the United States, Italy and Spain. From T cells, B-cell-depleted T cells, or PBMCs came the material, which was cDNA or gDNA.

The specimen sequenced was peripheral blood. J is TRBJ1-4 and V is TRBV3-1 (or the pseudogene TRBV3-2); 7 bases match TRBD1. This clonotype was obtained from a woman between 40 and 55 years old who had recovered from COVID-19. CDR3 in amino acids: CASSPSFGRGDEEKLFF. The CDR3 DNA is TGTGCCAGCAGCCCATCCTTCGGCAGGGGGGACGAAGAAAAACTGTTTTTT.